Listed below are T cell receptor beta chains from one sample, sequenced in a study of beta chain features in type 1 diabetes. Sequencing was performed with immunoSEQ multiplex PCR; in TCRdb, only in-frame clones are kept and a portion is missing. Altogether a few hundred thousand clones are present, over 7.5% being singletons, with the ten largest covering 0.034%. Sequencing input: naive CD4+ T cells from blood. The receptors shown here come from a woman aged 18-29 years in good health. The CDR3 runs from the conserved cysteine through the conserved F or W. A D gene is named only where the DNA matches it firmly. Not every row has a clone size; where given, it reads once, few, many or a size class.

j_call d_call clone_size v_call cdr3_nt cdr3_aa
TRBJ2-1 . . TRBV5-1 TGCGCCAGCAGTGGTGGCGGCCAGTACAATGAGCAGTTCTTC CASSGGGQYNEQFF
TRBJ2-3 . . TRBV7-9 TGTGCCAGCAGCTTAGGAACTAGCCGGGATACGCAGTATTTT CASSLGTSRDTQYF
TRBJ1-2 . few TRBV6-1 TGTGCCAGCAGTCTGCTATCTAACTATGGCTACACCTTC CASSLLSNYGYTF
TRBJ2-2 TRBD2 few TRBV11-2 TGTGCCAGCAGCAAGATACTAGCGGTGAACACCGGGGAGCTGTTTTTT CASSKILAVNTGELFF
TRBJ1-1 TRBD1 few TRBV5-1 TGCGCCAGCAGCTTAGGACAGGGGCGGGTGAACACTGAAGCTTTCTTT CASSLGQGRVNTEAFF
TRBJ2-7 TRBD2 few TRBV15 TGTGCCACCAGCACCGGGACTAGCGCTTACGAGCAGTACTTC CATSTGTSAYEQYF
TRBJ2-7 . . TRBV6-5 TGTGCCAGCAGTTACCAGCGGAGATACGAGCAGTACTTC CASSYQRRYEQYF
TRBJ1-2 . . TRBV19 TGTGCCAGTAGTAACCGGGAGCAATTTTATGGCTACACCTTC CASSNREQFYGYTF
TRBJ2-7 TRBD1 . TRBV12-5 TGTGCTAGTGGTTTGGCTCGTGGGACAGGGGGCTCCTACGAGCAGTACTTC CASGLARGTGGSYEQYF
TRBJ2-7 . few TRBV7-9 TGTGCCAGCAGCAAGGGACTCGTCTACGAGCAGTACTTC CASSKGLVYEQYF
TRBJ2-7 . . TRBV15 TGTGCCAACAGGTATAGCCCCTACGAGCAGTACTTC CANRYSPYEQYF
TRBJ2-7 TRBD1 . TRBV7-6 TGTGCCAGCTCCGAATCCCCAGGGGGCGTAAGGGGCGAGCAGTACTTC CASSESPGGVRGEQYF
TRBJ1-5 . few TRBV5-6 TGTGCCAGCAGTGTTGGGGCACAGGGCCACCAGCCCCAGCATTTT CASSVGAQGHQPQHF
TRBJ2-2 . few TRBV7-2 TGTGCCAGCAGCTTGAGGCAATCGAACACCGGGGAGCTGTTTTTT CASSLRQSNTGELFF
TRBJ1-1 . few TRBV28 TGTGCCAGCAATAACCCGGAGCCGAACACTGAAGCTTTCTTT CASNNPEPNTEAFF
TRBJ2-7 TRBD2 few TRBV15 TGTGCCACCAGTACTAGCGACTCCTACGAGCAGTACTTC CATSTSDSYEQYF
TRBJ1-5 . . TRBV12-5 TGTGCTAGTGGTTTGGCAAGGACACAACAGCATCAGCCCCAGCATTTT CASGLARTQQHQPQHF
TRBJ2-7 TRBD2 . TRBV18 TGTGCCAGCTCACTTAGCGGGAGCTCCTACGAGCAGTACTTC CASSLSGSSYEQYF
TRBJ1-1 TRBD1 few TRBV7-2 TGTGCCAGTCGTATGTCTAGGACAGGGGCTGAAGCTTTCTTT CASRMSRTGAEAFF
TRBJ2-5 TRBD2 . TRBV6-1 TGTGCCAGCAGAGGCGGGGGGTGGCAAGAGACCCAGTACTTC CASRGGGWQETQYF
TRBJ2-3 . few TRBV7-6 TGTGCCAGCAGCGGGCGACAGGCAGATACGCAGTATTTT CASSGRQADTQYF
TRBJ2-3 TRBD2 . TRBV5-1 TGCGCCAGCAGCCTCGGACTAGCGCTCCGCACAGATACGCAGTATTTT CASSLGLALRTDTQYF
TRBJ1-1 TRBD1 . TRBV6-5 TGTGCCAGCAGTGGACAGGACTTTGAAGCTTTCTTT CASSGQDFEAFF
TRBJ2-2 . . TRBV28 TGTGCCAGCAGTTTAGGCGGGACCCGCCGTAGCACCGGGGAGCTGTTTTTT CASSLGGTRRSTGELFF
TRBJ2-5 TRBD1 few TRBV7-9 TGTGCCAGCAGTTACAGGGGACAAGAGACCCAGTACTTC CASSYRGQETQYF
TRBJ2-7 . . TRBV27 TGTGCCAGCTTGAAGGACAACTGGGGCTCCTACGAGCAGTACTTC CASLKDNWGSYEQYF
TRBJ2-1 TRBD1 few TRBV19 TGTGCCAGTAGTATAGTGGAGACAGGGTATAATGAGCAGTTCTTC CASSIVETGYNEQFF
TRBJ2-5 TRBD2 few TRBV5-1 TGCGCCAGCAGCCGGGGGAGCGGGAGGTATCAAGAGACCCAGTACTTC CASSRGSGRYQETQYF
TRBJ2-3 . . TRBV28 TGTGCCAGCAGTCTCGGAGATACGCAGTATTTT CASSLGDTQYF